This TCR beta chain was obtained from a study of regulatory T cells in long-lasting Graves disease. Described time point: persistent/refractory GD, antithyroid drugs over 5 years with positive TRAb. PBMC RNA was the source of the TCR library. Germline V lookup: CDR1 WNHNN, CDR2 SYGVQD (reference sequence). V was shortened by 3 bases and J by 7 bases, with 12 bases between the two germline ends. The CDR3 length is 14 residues. Regarding the study as a whole: The study found persistent patients shared more public clonotypes (2,741) than new patients (approximately 870). Samples came from peripheral blood alone, without thyroid tissue.

Building the TCR beta libraries relied on iRepertoire HTBI primers, and CDR3 regions underwent Arm-PCR. From the multiplex PCR reads, TCRdb called clonotypes with MiXCR, one entry per CDR3 protein. The sample has roughly 360,000 distinct CDR3 sequences, more than 20% seen once. This clonotype showed up many times. The antigen is not known. This chain joins TRBV10-1 and TRBJ1-4; weak D call: TRBD1 (5 bases). This TCR came from a woman in her thirties or forties with Graves disease. This sample comprised peripheral blood mononuclear cells (PBMCs), obtained when the disease was refractory, from a patient treated with antithyroid drugs. The CDR3 reads CASSEGPGREKLFF. The DNA of the CDR3 is TGCGCCAGCAGTGAAGGGCCGGGACGTGAAAAACTGTTTTTT.